The 5 T cell receptor beta chains presented below share a single source sample, sequenced in a study of blood T cell repertoires in COVID-19. Measured with immunoSEQ multiplex PCR; TCRdb has only the in-frame clones, and not every one. The sample lists about 70,000 clones, about nine tenths occurring once. The source material was peripheral blood. The receptors derive from a human donor in a cohort sampled during active COVID-19.

V gene TRBV27 combines with J gene TRBJ2-1; 12 positions match TRBD2. The CDR3 has 15 amino acids. Germline V gene sequence: CDR1 MNHEY, CDR2 SMNVEV (reference sequence). V shed 2 bases, J shed 9 bases, and the junction held 5 bases outside the gene matches. The CDR3 is CASSLVLAGGLEQFF. The CDR3, as DNA: TGTGCCAGCAGTTTAGTACTAGCGGGAGGACTTGAGCAGTTCTTC.

This clone was seen only once. V usage is TRBV3-1 (or the pseudogene TRBV3-2) and J usage is TRBJ1-3; 10 nucleotides line up with TRBD1. In germline, CDR1 is LGHDT, CDR2 YNNKEL (reference sequence). The CDR3 is 18 residues long. The V and J ends lost 1 base and 0 bases, in that order; junction bases with no gene match: 6. In nucleotides, the CDR3 is TGTGCCAGCAGCCAAGTCCGGGACAGGGGCTACTCTGGAAACACCATATATTTT. Translating gives CASSQVRDRGYSGNTIYF.

A single count supports this clone. The chain uses TRBV4-2 and TRBJ1-2; D gene uncertain. CDR1 and CDR2 from the germline V gene are LGHNA and YNFKEQ. The CDR3 is 15 residues long. V was clipped by 2 bases and J by 2 bases, with 12 bases between them. The CDR3 DNA follows: TGTGCCAGCAGCCAACCGGGAGTTAGCAACTATGGCTACACCTTC. Protein sequence: CASSQPGVSNYGYTF.

V and J are TRBV30 and TRBJ1-1; no reliable D call. Trimming removed 7 bases at V and 1 base at J, with 10 bases between. There are 12 residues in the CDR3. Germline CDR1 reads GTSNPN; CDR2 reads SVGIG (reference sequence). CDR3: CASKRKNTEAFF. The CDR3 nucleotides read TGTGCCTCTAAGCGGAAGAACACTGAAGCTTTCTTT. Using reference TRBV30 and TRBJ1-1 for the parts outside the CDR3, the full variable domain is SQTIHQWPATLVQPVGSPLSLECTVEGTSNPNLYWYRQAAGRGLQLLFYSVGIGQISSEVPQNLSASRPQDRQFILSSKKLLLSDSGFYLCASKRKNTEAFFGQGTRLTVV.

V gene TRBV19 combines with J gene TRBJ1-1; the match to TRBD1 covers 10 bases. With V trimmed by 9 bases and J by 5 bases, 6 bases remained unmatched. The CDR3 consists of 13 residues. Germline V gives CDR1 LNHDA, CDR2 SQIVND (reference sequence). The CDR3 loop reads CASSDRGRTEAFF. CDR3 in DNA: TGTGCCAGCAGCGACAGGGGGCGAACTGAAGCTTTCTTT.